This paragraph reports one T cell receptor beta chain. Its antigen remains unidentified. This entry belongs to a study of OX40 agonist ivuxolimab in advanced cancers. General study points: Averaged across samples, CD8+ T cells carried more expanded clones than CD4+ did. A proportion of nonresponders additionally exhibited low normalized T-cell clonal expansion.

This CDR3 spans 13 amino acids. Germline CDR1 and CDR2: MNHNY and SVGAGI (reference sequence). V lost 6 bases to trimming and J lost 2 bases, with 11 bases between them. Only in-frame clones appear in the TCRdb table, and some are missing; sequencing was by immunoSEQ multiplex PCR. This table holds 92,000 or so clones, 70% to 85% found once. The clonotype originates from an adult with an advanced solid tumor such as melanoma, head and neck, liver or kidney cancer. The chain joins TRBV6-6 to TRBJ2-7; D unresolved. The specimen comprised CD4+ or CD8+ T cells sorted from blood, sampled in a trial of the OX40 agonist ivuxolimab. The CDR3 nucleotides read TGTGCCAGCAGGACGAGAGGAACCTACGAGCAGTACTTC. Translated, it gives CASRTRGTYEQYF.